The 13 T cell receptor beta chains reported below all come from one sample, sequenced in a study of CD8+ T cells in alopecia areata. Treatment described: oral pan-JAK inhibitor, 5-10 mg twice daily. The sequencing template was cDNA reverse transcribed from extracted RNA. Generated by immunoSEQ multiplex PCR, the TCRdb table keeps only in-frame clones and is missing some. The table has under 350,000 clones, over 45% seen once. The sample was CD4+ T cells sorted from blood, taken at week 24, from a patient treated with tofacitinib. Receptors were obtained from a human donor with alopecia areata.

The chain is built from TRBV27 and TRBJ2-3; D not certain. The CDR3 is made up of 14 amino acids. The V end lost 5 bases, the J end lost 0 bases, and 9 bases lay between the germline ends. Germline V lookup: CDR1 MNHEY, CDR2 SMNVEV (reference sequence). This CDR3 reads CASSLAASTDTQYF. The CDR3 DNA sequence: TGTGCCAGCAGTCTCGCCGCTAGCACAGATACGCAGTATTTT.

Written as DNA, the CDR3 is TGTGCCAGCAGTTTCCTAGCTGACACCGGGGAGCTGTTTTTT. Its translation: CASSFLADTGELFF. V is TRBV27 and J is TRBJ2-2; a weak D match, TRBD2 (5 bases). Germline loops: CDR1 MNHEY, CDR2 SMNVEV (reference sequence). The CDR3 totals 14 residues. With 3 bases removed from V and 3 bases from J, the gap between germline ends came to 8 bases.

The chain recombines TRBV30 with TRBJ1-2; tentative D call: TRBD1 (5 bases). Trimming cost V 4 bases and J 3 bases, with 12 bases left between them. The CDR3 has 13 residues. CDR1 and CDR2 from the germline V gene are GTSNPN and SVGIG (reference sequence). DNA for the CDR3: TGTGCCTGGACTCCCGACAGCTACTATGGCTACACCTTC. Protein: CAWTPDSYYGYTF.

The chain employs TRBV30 and TRBJ2-5; tentatively, D is TRBD2 (5 bases). This CDR3 has 13 amino acids. Germline loops: CDR1 GTSNPN, CDR2 SVGIG (reference sequence). CDR3 amino acids: CAVIGLAFKTQYF. In nucleotides, the CDR3 is TGTGCGGTAATCGGGCTAGCTTTTAAGACCCAGTACTTC.

This clone came up a few times. This chain links TRBV5-1 with TRBJ1-5; the D is unclear. CDR3 length: 14 amino acids. The ends were cut back, 4 bases at V and 2 bases at J, with 10 bases in the middle. Germline lookup yields CDR1 SGHRS and CDR2 YFSETQ. In DNA, the CDR3 is TGCGCCAGCAGCCATGGCGGGGGCAATCAGCCCCAGCATTTT. It yields the protein CASSHGGGNQPQHF.

This chain links TRBV4-3 with TRBJ1-2, with D hard to call. Per germline, CDR1 LGHNA and CDR2 YSLEER. Trimming removed 2 bases at V and 4 bases at J, with 11 bases between. This CDR3 region has 14 residues. CDR3 amino acids: CASSQLQDGYGYTF. The CDR3 coding sequence is TGCGCCAGCAGCCAACTCCAGGACGGCTATGGCTACACCTTC.

V and J are TRBV18 and TRBJ2-5; unclear D gene. The V and J ends lost 6 bases and 2 bases respectively, with 16 bases between them. The germline CDR1 and CDR2 sequences are KGHSH and LQKENI. CDR3 length: 15 amino acids. CDR3 in amino acids: CASSPRGPPQETQYF. The CDR3 DNA is TGTGCCAGCTCCCCCAGAGGACCACCACAAGAGACCCAGTACTTC.

This clone appeared a few times. V usage is TRBV19 and J usage is TRBJ1-6; possible D gene TRBD1, 6 bases. V lost 3 bases and J 10 bases, leaving 16 bases between the germline ends. The germline CDR1 and CDR2 sequences are LNHDA and SQIVND (reference sequence). The CDR3 has 15 residues. The CDR3 sequence: CASSIGARTASPLHF. The CDR3 region has the DNA TGTGCCAGTAGTATTGGGGCGAGGACAGCATCACCCCTCCACTTT. Full variable domain (outside the CDR3, taken from reference TRBV19 and TRBJ1-6): DGGITQSPKYLFRKEGQNVTLSCEQNLNHDAMYWYRQDPGQGLRLIYYSQIVNDFQKGDIAEGYSVSREKKESFPLTVTSAQKNPTAFYLCASSIGARTASPLHFGNGTRLTVT.

This clone was detected a few times. This chain connects TRBV11-2 to TRBJ2-1; D might be TRBD2 (6 bases). Germline-derived CDR1 and CDR2 are SGHAT and FQNNGV. With 5 bases removed from V and 8 bases from J, the gap between germline ends came to 16 bases. The CDR3 runs to 14 residues. For the CDR3, the DNA is TGTGCCAGCAGCGCGGGGCGAACGGTACATGAGCAGTTCTTC. Translating gives CASSAGRTVHEQFF.

The chain has TRBV5-1 and TRBJ1-1; no clear D gene. Germline V gene sequence: CDR1 SGHRS, CDR2 YFSETQ. The V gene lost 7 bases and the J gene lost 0 bases, with 7 bases spanning the gap. CDR3 length equals 12 residues. CDR3 residues: CASGHLNTEAFF. The CDR3 region has the DNA TGCGCCAGCGGGCATTTGAACACTGAAGCTTTCTTT.

The rearrangement joins TRBV25-1 to TRBJ1-6; 12 bases map to TRBD1. Germline-derived CDR1 and CDR2 are MGHDK and SYGVNS. The CDR3 spans 15 residues. The V and J ends lost 7 bases and 9 bases, in that order; junction bases with no gene match: 7. CDR3 amino acids: CASIEGQGARSPLHF. The CDR3 nucleotides read TGTGCCAGCATTGAGGGACAGGGGGCGCGTTCACCCCTCCACTTT.

CDR3 nucleotide sequence: TGTGCCAGCAGTTTCGGACAGGGCAGCAATCAGCCCCAGCATTTT. Its protein product is CASSFGQGSNQPQHF. The chain recombines TRBV6-5 with TRBJ1-5; TRBD1 aligns across 8 bases. The CDR3 runs to 15 residues. Per germline, CDR1 MNHEY and CDR2 SVGAGI. The ends lost 4 bases at V and 1 base at J; junction bases unmatched: 3.

This clone was seen a single time. The CDR3 DNA reads TGCAGTGCTAGGATAGAAGGTGGCTACACCTTC. It is translated as CSARIEGGYTF. J is TRBJ1-2 and V is TRBV20-1; D is unresolved. The germline V and J ends were trimmed by 3 bases and 7 bases, with 9 bases remaining between them. From germline, CDR1 is DFQATT and CDR2 SNEGSKA (reference sequence). The CDR3 spans 11 residues.